Listed below are T cell receptor beta chains from one sample, sequenced in a study of blood T cells in healthy people across ages. From the 5' RACE reads, TCRdb called clonotypes with MiXCR, one entry per CDR3 protein. The sample shows approximately 2,000,000 distinct CDR3 sequences, about 39% of them seen only once. The sequenced sample was blood. These receptors all stem from a human donor in good health. Each CDR3 is given without its conserved first and last residue.

J | V | CDR3
TRBJ1-2 | TRBV4-3 | ASSQDSQGAHYGYT
. | TRBV7-2 | ASSSKGGSYEQY
TRBJ1-2 | TRBV11-3 | ASSLLRQGAGYT
TRBJ2-1 | TRBV9 | ASSVLGGGVDEQF
TRBJ2-7 | TRBV19 | ASNTRDRPYEQY
TRBJ1-2 | TRBV7-9 | ASSPGRDYGYT
TRBJ2-7 | TRBV7-9 | ASSFQGGAYEQY
TRBJ2-4 | TRBV30 | AWSVTGSGIQY
TRBJ2-3 | TRBV5-1 | ASSLDVQSDTRY
TRBJ1-2 | TRBV4-2 | ASSQEGDRTNYGCT
TRBJ2-5 | TRBV7-2 | ASSHIAVQETQY
TRBJ2-5 | TRBV12-3/TRBV12-4 | ASTQGVAMVQY
TRBJ2-7 | TRBV15 | ATSRADGLGHEQY
TRBJ2-3 | TRBV7-6 | ASSFRGNTRY
TRBJ1-4 | TRBV4-1 | ASSQAPLTEATNEKLF
TRBJ2-1 | TRBV5-1 | ASSLDGGVYNEQF
TRBJ1-2 | TRBV7-9 | ASSLDPPFYGYT
TRBJ2-5 | TRBV12-3/TRBV12-4 | ASSPSAPREQY
TRBJ1-2 | TRBV7-9 | ASSIPLESNYGYT
TRBJ1-2 | TRBV6-5 | ASSSLGGARSGYT
TRBJ2-5 | TRBV7-9 | ASSNTGGEETQY
TRBJ1-6 | TRBV2 | VTRGGGYNSPLH
TRBJ2-3 | TRBV7-9 | ASSLDVGSSTPDTQY
TRBJ2-7 | TRBV6-2/TRBV6-3 | ASSYVGQGNEQY
TRBJ2-2 | TRBV7-2 | ASSFGFTGELF
TRBJ1-2 | TRBV9 | ASSPRGDWGYT
TRBJ2-7 | TRBV5-1 | ASSFGQTLYEQY
TRBJ2-7 | TRBV12-3/TRBV12-4 | ASTPTQGAYEQY
TRBJ2-7 | TRBV6-2/TRBV6-3 | ASNNRDATPYEQY
TRBJ1-5 | TRBV28 | ASSSTPTRLKDQPQH
TRBJ2-1 | TRBV20-1 | SARDTRRGTEYNEQF
TRBJ2-5 | TRBV29-1 | SVVRGRETQY
TRBJ1-2 | TRBV28 | ASSLFLGQNYGYT
TRBJ2-5 | TRBV7-2 | ASSTRGLAGIETQY
TRBJ2-3 | TRBV20-1 | SARDASGGPHHSTDTQY
TRBJ2-1 | TRBV7-2 | ASSLAPGPSSYNERY
. | TRBV29-1 | SAPVTGSSSYNEQY
TRBJ2-1 | TRBV9 | ASSVESGNREQF
TRBJ1-2 | TRBV27 | ASSLGQWAYGYT
TRBJ1-5 | TRBV7-8 | ASSPDVDFGNQPQH
TRBJ2-7 | TRBV6-5 | ASRSGTGGPQY
TRBJ1-6 | TRBV6-2/TRBV6-3 | ASRHGTGSSYNSPLH
TRBJ2-3 | TRBV5-1 | ASSLQTTRTDTQY